This T cell receptor beta chain was recorded in a study of vaccination and CD4 T cells after COVID-19 (dated by TCRdb to 2021 to 2024). About the investigation overall: Every convalescent patient had a positive nasal swab PCR test for SARS-CoV-2, with mild disease in under ten patients and severe disease in one. The convalescent cohort comprised six males and four females, including two Hispanic individuals, seven Caucasians, two Asians and one multiracial person. For stimulating the cultures, overlapping spike peptide pools were used, derived from SARS-CoV-2 as well as from the common cold coronaviruses HCoV-NL63, HCoV-OC43 and HCoV-229E. Post-COVID blood samples were collected from convalescent patients a median of approximately 100 days after diagnosis, with a range of roughly 35 to 161 days. In control cultures, a CEFX viral epitope pool was used as positive control, an HIV-1 Nef peptide pool was used as negative control, or no peptide was added. Post-vaccine blood samples were obtained a median of around 67 days after the second vaccine dose, with a range of about 12 to 241 days. The spike-specific CD4+ TCR repertoire was compared before and after mRNA vaccination in approximately ten COVID-19 convalescent patients and a few infection-naive healthy vaccine recipients. Participants got two doses of the Pfizer-BioNTech BNT162b2 vaccine (n=8) or two doses of the Moderna mRNA-1273 vaccine (n=2). Results and caveats for the whole study, not just this receptor: Among the post-vaccine SARS-CoV-2-reactive clones in convalescent patients, a median approximately 90% showed up only after vaccination, which suggests vaccine-specific priming. The median count of SARS-CoV-2-reactive clonotypes went up from 20 to 25 after infection to a few dozen after vaccination, although the change was not significant. In convalescent patients, nearly all vaccine-specific clones (304 of 307) were found to be mono-reactive for SARS-CoV-2 spike rather than cross-reactive with common cold coronaviruses. The study included relatively few convalescent patients and did not analyze early timepoints after natural infection.

The method was PCR. DNA from cultured CD4+ T cells was subjected to TCR sequencing with the Oncomine TCR Beta short-read assay at the Johns Hopkins FTIC core. The QIAamp micro DNA kit was used to extract genomic DNA from the cultured CD4+ T cells. Oncomine TCR Beta libraries from cultured CD4+ T cells were pooled with unique dual indexes and sequenced on an Illumina iSeq 100. In the paper's pipeline: Non-productive sequences were removed, and CDR3s that did not start with C, did not end with F or W, or were shorter than 7 amino acids were discarded. Antigen-specific clonotypes were identified with the MANAFEST web application by comparing peptide-stimulated wells with reference and other culture wells. Positive clones required FDR below 0.05, an odds ratio above 5, and productive frequency above 0.1% in at least two of three replicate wells. Cross-reactive clonotypes were defined as significantly expanded in both SARS-CoV-2 spike wells and at least one common cold coronavirus spike condition. Using R version 3.6.1, CDR3 homology was evaluated through Levenshtein distances (stringdist) along with unrooted phylogenetic trees (ape). Through fastp at Q25 and MiXCR, TCRdb rebuilt clones from the public reads, retaining in-frame beta chains. A single entry per CDR3 protein holds the most common genes and DNA from its merged rows. Clone size and V and J calls follow TCRdb, not the original study. This sample holds fewer than 15,000 distinct CDR3 sequences; approximately 30% were observed only once. Together, the top ten hold approximately 40% of the sample.

The CDR3 runs 17 residues from the cysteine to the phenylalanine. Only CDR3 DNA remains: 51 bases, in frame from the first base. The V and J ends are trimmed by 4 bases and 4 bases, leaving 20 bases between them. The germline V gene supplies CDR1 MNHEY and CDR2 SVGEGT. The treatment or condition label for this specimen denotes: roughly 11-day PBMC culture with coronavirus spike peptide pools or control peptides (ViraFEST assay). The ViraFEST assay was used in the study, in which antigen-specific T cells were expanded with peptide pools and expanded clonotypes were subsequently identified by TCR sequencing. Positive SARS-CoV-2 PCR tests in the convalescent patients dated from March to December 2020, before Alpha, Beta and Delta variants emerged in the United States. Each well held 2.2 million or so PBMCs cultured with around 9 ug/ml peptide pools in IMDM containing around 4.5% human AB serum and around 10 IU/ml IL-2. Half of the culture medium was replaced with fresh IL-2-containing medium on days 3 and 7. Once the cells had been in culture for less than 12 days, the EasySep CD4+ T cell isolation kit was used to isolate CD4+ T cells by negative selection. Ficoll-Paque Plus gradient centrifugation was used to isolate PBMCs from whole blood, and the isolated PBMCs were then either used fresh or cryopreserved at -140C. Triplicate wells were generally used for each culture condition.

To note about this clonotype: Its antigen is currently not known. No clone much larger than this one lies a single base away; base qualities are absent.

The origin of this receptor is a human donor with COVID-19. Sequencing used cultured CD4+ T cells from blood. The sequence joins TRBV6-2 or TRBV6-3 to TRBJ1-5; the D region possibly corresponds to TRBD1 (5 bases align). The sequenced DNA is TGTGCCAGCAGTTCTTGGGGGGGGGATCCCAGTAATCAGCCCCAGCATTTT. Its protein is CASSSWGGDPSNQPQHF.